The 16 T cell receptor beta chains below were found in one sample sequenced in a study of T cells in Graves' hyperthyroidism and ophthalmopathy. TCR beta CDR3 sequences were amplified from RNA transcripts. TCR CDR3 underwent first-round RT-PCR with the HTBI primer set. TCRdb itself ran the multiplex PCR reads through MiXCR, one entry per CDR3 protein. The data hold 500,000 to 600,000 distinct CDR3 sequences, with under 60% observed a single time. Material: peripheral blood or thyroid tissue (not recorded which). Source of these receptors: an adult woman with Graves' disease, either hyperthyroidism or ophthalmopathy (not recorded which).

The CDR3 sequence is CATRTDLDRDRYTF. The CDR3 DNA sequence: TGTGCCACCCGAACCGATCTGGACAGGGACCGCTACACCTTC. The rearrangement uses TRBV15 and TRBJ1-2, with 8 positions matching TRBD1. CDR1 is LNHNV, CDR2 YYDKDF, per germline (reference sequence). With V trimmed by 8 bases and J by 9 bases, 14 bases remained unmatched. This CDR3 region has 14 residues.

Worth noting for this clonotype: At one end the junction does not follow the germline gene, possibly because of a read error. The chain uses TRBV2 and TRBJ2-7; TRBD2 is a possible D gene (5 bases). The CDR3 is made up of 15 amino acids. The germline gives CDR1 SNHLY, CDR2 FYNNEI. This CDR3 is CAISEGSLRPYEQYF. The CDR3 coding sequence is TGTGCCATCAGTGAGGGTTCCCTCCGACCCTACGAGCAGTACTTC.

The V and J genes are TRBV19 and TRBJ2-5; D remains unclear. Trimming removed 5 bases at V and 9 bases at J, with 28 bases between. The CDR3 sequence is 17 residues long. Per germline, CDR1 LNHDA and CDR2 SQIVND (reference sequence). Here the CDR3 reads CASSPPSLRYSNQPQYF. CDR3 coding DNA: TGTGCCAGTAGTCCGCCGAGTTTGCGTTATAGCAATCAGCCCCAGTACTTC.

This chain uses TRBV24-1 with TRBJ1-5, with D possibly TRBD1 on 6 matching bases. V lost 4 bases to trimming and J lost 14 bases, with 20 bases between them. Germline CDR1 is KGHDR and CDR2 is SFDVKD. This CDR3 region has 14 residues. CDR3 bases: TGTGCCACCAGTGACCGGACAGTTGGAAACAATGAGCATTTT. This sequence encodes CATSDRTVGNNEHF.

A note on this clonotype: One junction end disagrees with the germline gene, perhaps due to a read error. The V gene is TRBV5-1, the J gene TRBJ1-1; D remains ambiguous. Germline CDR1 SGHRS, CDR2 YFSETQ. CDR3 size: 8 residues. CDR3 nucleotides: TGCGCCAGCAGGTGGTGGGGTTTC. Translated, it gives CASRWWGF. Full variable domain (remainder filled in from reference TRBV5-1 and TRBJ1-1): KAGVTQTPRYLIKTRGQQVTLSCSPISGHRSVSWYQQTPGQGLQFLFEYFSETQRNKGNFPGRFSGRQFSNSRSEMNVSTLELGDSALYLCASRWWGFGQGTRLTVV.

This rearrangement joins TRBV5-1 to TRBJ1-1, with D hard to call. The V end was cut by 2 bases, the J end by 4 bases, with 15 bases between. The CDR3 contains 15 residues. Germline assignment: CDR1 SGHRS and CDR2 YFSETQ. CDR3 residues: CASSFRPKVGTEAFF. The CDR3 nucleotides read TGCGCCAGCAGCTTTCGTCCCAAAGTCGGCACTGAAGCTTTCTTT. The whole variable domain, remainder taken from reference TRBV5-1 and TRBJ1-1, is KAGVTQTPRYLIKTRGQQVTLSCSPISGHRSVSWYQQTPGQGLQFLFEYFSETQRNKGNFPGRFSGRQFSNSRSEMNVSTLELGDSALYLCASSFRPKVGTEAFFGQGTRLTVV.

This clonotype was counted at least ten times. The V gene is TRBV5-6, the J gene TRBJ1-1; a weak D match, TRBD1 (6 bases). Germline loops: CDR1 SGHDT, CDR2 YYEEEE. This CDR3 contains 15 residues. V dropped 1 base and J dropped 5 bases, with 15 bases sitting between them. CDR3 region: CASSLRTGWGTEAFF. In nucleotides, the CDR3 is TGTGCCAGCAGCTTGAGAACAGGGTGGGGTACTGAAGCTTTCTTT.

This clonotype was picked up a small number of times. This rearrangement joins TRBV29-1 to TRBJ2-7; 13 bases agree with TRBD2. Germline loops: CDR1 SQVTM, CDR2 ANQGSEA. The trim removed 5 bases at V and 2 bases at J, leaving 3 bases unmatched. The CDR3 extends over 14 amino acids. The CDR3, as DNA: TGCAGCGTTTTACTAGCGGGAGGGCCCTACGAGCAGTACTTC. It specifies CSVLLAGGPYEQYF.

In the case of this clonotype: One base away lies a much larger clone, so this may be a sequencing read error. This chain joins TRBV10-2 and TRBJ2-2; 7 nucleotides agree with TRBD1. CDR1 WSHSY and CDR2 SAAADI come from the germline V gene. This CDR3 contains 15 residues. The CDR3 loop is CASSLQGLNAGELFF. CDR3 DNA: TGCGCCAGCAGTCTACAGGGGTTGAACGCCGGGGAGCTGTTTTTT.

This clonotype was counted a single time. This sequence may be a read error, since a much larger clone differs from it by one base. V and J are TRBV2 and TRBJ2-7; D is uncertain. The CDR3 sequence is 12 residues long. Germline V lookup: CDR1 SNHLY, CDR2 FYNNEI. The CDR3 sequence is CTSSPTSYEQYF. The CDR3 DNA sequence: TGTACCAGCAGCCCGACCTCCTACGAGCAGTACTTC.

In the case of this clonotype: A junction end diverges from the germline sequence, so it may reflect a read error. V is TRBV7-3 and J is TRBJ2-2, with no clear D. This CDR3 has 13 residues. Germline CDR1 is SGHTA and CDR2 is FQGTGA. The CDR3 DNA is TGTGCCAACAGCTTAACTCCCACCGGAGAGCTGTTTTTT. This codes for CANSLTPTGELFF.

The rearrangement joins TRBV6-1 to TRBJ1-3; D is unresolved. The germline V and J ends were trimmed by 2 bases and 1 base, with 12 bases remaining between them. CDR3 length: 16 amino acids. Germline V gives CDR1 MNHNS, CDR2 SASEGT. The CDR3: CASSENFFGSGNTIYF. In nucleotides, the CDR3 is TGTGCCAGCAGTGAAAATTTTTTCGGGTCTGGAAACACCATATATTTT.

The rearrangement uses TRBV24-1 and TRBJ2-5; maybe TRBD2 (6 bases). The CDR3 has 14 amino acids. V lost 4 bases to trimming and J lost 2 bases, with 10 bases between them. The germline V gene encodes CDR1 KGHDR and CDR2 SFDVKD. The CDR3 coding sequence is TGTGCCACCAGTGAGGCGGGGAAACAAGAGACCCAGTACTTC. It encodes CATSEAGKQETQYF.

The chain recombines TRBV10-3 with TRBJ1-1, with D tentatively TRBD1 (6 bases). The germline V gene has CDR1 ENHRY and CDR2 SYGVKD. V lost 0 bases to trimming and J lost 5 bases, with 22 bases between them. This CDR3 is built from 18 residues. The CDR3 DNA reads as TGTGCCATCAGTGAGTCGTCACATGATCGGGGGGCACGGACTGAAGCTTTCTTT. The encoded protein is CAISESSHDRGARTEAFF.

This clonotype was seen a few times. This chain links TRBV12-3 or TRBV12-4 with TRBJ2-6, with TRBD1 matching over 7 bases. The CDR3 has 18 residues. Trimming at V came to 6 bases and at J to 0 bases, leaving 11 bases not matched to a gene. The CDR3 is CASRGRQGFGSGANVLTF. In DNA, the CDR3 is TGTGCCAGCAGGGGAAGACAGGGTTTTGGCTCTGGGGCCAACGTCCTGACTTTC.

This clonotype was recorded many times. This chain joins TRBV20-1 and TRBJ1-1; D possibly corresponds to TRBD1 (5 bases). This CDR3 comprises 13 residues. V was pared by 6 bases and J by 4 bases, with 15 bases between. Germline CDR1 DFQATT, CDR2 SNEGSKA (reference sequence). In DNA, the CDR3 is TGCAGTGCAGGGCAGGGTTCTCGCACTGAAGCTTTCTTT. Its protein product is CSAGQGSRTEAFF.